These 15 T cell receptor beta chains share one sample of origin, sequenced in a study of T cell repertoires in cytomegalovirus infection. TCRdb re-called the reads with MiXCR, one entry per CDR3 protein. The data show some 6,100 distinct CDR3 sequences, around 52% seen once. The antigens of these receptors remain unknown. Sequenced sample: PBMCs, sequenced either directly or after in vitro stimulation (not recorded which). Receptors originate from a human donor in good health (CMV status not recorded). Some clones in this sample may be carry-over from other donors' samples.

As concerns this clonotype: Germline is not matched at one junction end, which may reflect a read error. The genes are TRBV28 and TRBJ2-1, with a tentative D call TRBD2 (5 bases). The CDR3 has 12 residues. Germline V gene data show CDR1 as MDHEN and CDR2 as SYDVKM. DNA of the CDR3: TGTTCCAGCAGTTTTTACCTAGCTGAGACGTTCTTC. Residues: CSSSFYLAETFF.

About this clonotype itself: The CDR3 does not end in the conserved phenylalanine or tryptophan, so this is likely a read error. Written as DNA, the CDR3 is TGTTCCATCAGCGGGTTTGGACAGGGAGACACCGAAGCTTTCTTG. Residues: CSISGFGQGDTEAFL. The chain couples TRBV10-3 to TRBJ1-1; 8 nucleotides align to TRBD1. The CDR3 is 15 residues long. Germline assignment: CDR1 ENHRY and CDR2 SYGVKD.

The V and J genes are TRBV14 and TRBJ2-6; 9 bases map to TRBD1. V shed 5 bases and J 7 bases; nucleotides not matched to a gene: 9. Germline loops: CDR1 SGHDN, CDR2 FVKESK. The CDR3 spans 16 residues. The CDR3 bases are TGTGCCAGCAGCGCGCAACAGGGGGCAAGAGCCAACGTCCTGACTTTC. Amino acid sequence: CASSAQQGARANVLTF.

About this clonotype: Its ends do not fully match the called genes, so a read error is possible. V usage is TRBV7-2 and J usage is TRBJ1-5; 7 bases agree with TRBD1. Germline-derived CDR1 and CDR2 are SGHTA and FQGNSA. CDR3 length: 15 amino acids. CDR3 bases: TGTGACAGCAGCTCCGGGACAGCTAGCAATCATCCCCCGCATTTT. Its translation: CDSSSGTASNHPPHF.

About this clonotype: Lacking the conserved final phenylalanine or tryptophan, this CDR3 likely reflects a read error. The chain employs TRBV6-2 or TRBV6-3 and TRBJ1-5; TRBD1 agrees at 8 bases. CDR3 length: 15 residues. Germline loops: CDR1 MNHEY, CDR2 SVGEGT. This chain's CDR3 is CSRSFYQGAAQPQHC. The CDR3 DNA follows: TGTTCCAGAAGTTTTTATCAGGGGGCCGCTCAGCCCCAGCATTGT.

The chain uses TRBV7-9 and TRBJ2-1; a possible D gene is TRBD1 (5 bases). V was trimmed by 5 bases and J by 8 bases, leaving 10 bases between them. Per the germline V gene, CDR1 is SEHNR and CDR2 is FQNEAQ (reference sequence). There are 12 residues in the CDR3. CDR3 bases: TGTGCCAGCAGCACTGACAGCCATGAGCAGTTCTTC. Its translation is CASSTDSHEQFF.

Note on this clonotype: A junction end diverges from the germline sequence, so it may reflect a read error. The chain recombines TRBV28 with TRBJ2-1, with no clear D. Germline CDR1 is MDHEN and CDR2 is SYDVKM. The CDR3 loop spans 12 amino acids. The CDR3, as DNA: TGTGCCAGCAGTTTTTACCTGGATGAGCAGTTATTC. Translated, it gives CASSFYLDEQLF.

With respect to this clonotype: The germline gene is not matched at one end of the junction; a read error may be the cause. The chain is built from TRBV2 and TRBJ1-5; D not certain. Germline V gene data show CDR1 as SNHLY and CDR2 as FYNNEI. The CDR3 length is 13 residues. The CDR3: CVSSALSNQPQHF. The CDR3 DNA sequence: TGTGTCAGCAGTGCCCTGAGCAATCAGCCCCAGCATTTT.

In this sample, this clonotype turned up once. One end of the junction is discordant with germline, which a read error may explain. This chain joins TRBV6-5 and TRBJ2-3, with 7 nucleotides matching TRBD2. CDR1 and CDR2 (germline): MNHEY, SVGAGI. There are 17 residues in the CDR3. CDR3 region: CASSYSALAVDADPQSF. CDR3 DNA: TGTGCCAGCAGTTACTCAGCGCTAGCGGTAGATGCAGATCCGCAGTCTTTT.

Of note for this clonotype: Since the CDR3 does not end with the conserved phenylalanine or tryptophan, this likely comes from a read error. This rearrangement joins TRBV6-2 or TRBV6-3 to TRBJ2-7; D uncertain. This CDR3 spans 12 amino acids. Germline CDR1 reads MNHEY; CDR2 reads SVGEGT. The CDR3 DNA follows: TGTTCCAGCAGTGACCCACCTCCAGAGCAGTACCTC. Translating gives CSSSDPPPEQYL.

The chain joins TRBV29-1 to TRBJ2-3; 11 bases are a match to TRBD2. The germline V gene encodes CDR1 SQVTM and CDR2 ANQGSEA. V dropped 4 bases and J dropped 5; count of bases not matched to a gene: 8. The CDR3 consists of 15 residues. Here the CDR3 DNA reads TGCAGCGTTGGGTTGACTAGCGGGGTCCAAGATACGCAGTATTTT. This translates into CSVGLTSGVQDTQYF.

This clonotype was counted between two and nine times. This chain joins TRBV7-7 and TRBJ2-1; 9 nucleotides match TRBD1. The V gene end was trimmed by 5 bases and the J gene end by 5 bases; junction bases not matched to a gene: 13. The length of the CDR3 is 17 residues. Germline loops: CDR1 SSHAT, CDR2 FNYEAQ (reference sequence). CDR3 sequence: CASSSPGQGLYDNEQFF. CDR3 nucleotides: TGTGCCAGCAGCAGCCCGGGACAGGGACTGTACGACAATGAGCAGTTCTTC.

Details on this clonotype: The CDR3 end shows no conserved phenylalanine or tryptophan, and so a read error is likely. The gene calls are TRBV7-8 and TRBJ2-7; D may be TRBD1 (6 bases). The germline V gene encodes CDR1 SGHVS and CDR2 FQNEAQ. The V end was cut by 11 bases, the J end by 3 bases, with 20 bases between. The CDR3 is 14 residues long. This chain's CDR3 is CALSWDTPGYEQYC. CDR3 bases: TGTGCCCTCAGCTGGGACACCCCTGGCTACGAGCAGTACTGC.

This clonotype was seen once. One junction end disagrees with the germline gene, perhaps due to a read error. CDR3 in DNA: TGTTCCAGAAGTGCAGGGTCTGGGCAGCCCAAGCATTTT. Its protein product is CSRSAGSGQPKHF. The chain combines TRBV27 with TRBJ1-5, with a tentative D call TRBD1 (5 bases). CDR3 length equals 13 residues. Germline V gives CDR1 MNHEY, CDR2 SMNVEV (reference sequence).

The rearrangement uses TRBV7-8 and TRBJ2-7; D is possibly TRBD1 (6 bases). Looked up from germline, CDR1 is SGHVS and CDR2 is FQNEAQ. V was shortened by 11 bases and J by 13 bases, with 30 bases between the two germline ends. This CDR3 region has 14 residues. CDR3 in amino acids: CALRWDTPGFENYF. DNA for the CDR3: TGTGCCCTCAGATGGGACACCCCTGGCTTCGAGAATTACTTC.